This is a list of T cell receptor beta chains from one sample in a study of blood T cells in healthy people across ages. MiXCR, applied by TCRdb to the 5' RACE reads, yields one record per CDR3 protein. The table has more than 500,000 distinct CDR3 sequences, roughly a quarter seen once. These data are also associated with another study on T cells of mothers and their children.

The material sequenced was blood. The source of these receptors is a boy between 2 and 10 years old in good health. CDR3s include the opening cysteine and the closing phenylalanine or tryptophan. A D gene is named only where the DNA matches it firmly. Only part of the rows carry a size: once, few, many, or a class if the clone is expanded.

clone_size d_call j_call v_call cdr3_nt cdr3_aa
few - TRBJ2-1 TRBV3-1 TGTGCCAGCAGCCTTCGGGGCTATCACAATGAGCAGTTCTTC CASSLRGYHNEQFF
- - TRBJ2-1 TRBV29-1 TGCAGCGTTAACGGCGTGGAGCAGTTCTTC CSVNGVEQFF
- - TRBJ2-4 TRBV7-2 TGTGCCAGCAGCTTAGTAAAGCTAGCCAAAAACATTCAGTACTTC CASSLVKLAKNIQYF
- TRBD2 TRBJ2-1 TRBV5-5 TGTGCCAGCAGTCCTACTAGCGGTGGCTCCTACAATGAGCAGTTCTTC CASSPTSGGSYNEQFF
few - TRBJ2-5 TRBV19 TGTGCCAGTAGTGGACCGACAGAAGCCCAAGAGACCCAGTACTTC CASSGPTEAQETQYF
- TRBD2 TRBJ2-1 TRBV20-1 TGCAGTGCTAGAGATCCCAGGACTAGCGGGGGCAATGAGCAGTTCTTC CSARDPRTSGGNEQFF
- - TRBJ1-1 TRBV20-1 TGCAGTGCTTACCGGACGGGAGGGAACACTGAAGCTTTCTTT CSAYRTGGNTEAFF
- - TRBJ2-3 TRBV20-1 TGCAGTGCTAGTATGCTGGATCGGGATACGCAGTATTTT CSASMLDRDTQYF
few - TRBJ2-7 TRBV6-1 TGTGCCAGCAGTGCTTGGAAAGAGCAGTACTTC CASSAWKEQYF
- TRBD1 TRBJ1-3 TRBV3-1 TGTGCCAGCAGCCAATTCCCGGACAGGGATGGCGACACCATATATTTT CASSQFPDRDGDTIYF
few TRBD1 TRBJ1-5 TRBV6-1 TGTGCCAGCAGTAAACAGGGGGCAATAAATCAGCCCCAGCATTTT CASSKQGAINQPQHF
- TRBD1 TRBJ2-6 TRBV7-2 TGTGCCAGCAGCTTAGACAGGGGTGGGGCCAACGTCCTGACTTTC CASSLDRGGANVLTF
- - TRBJ1-1 TRBV3-1 TGTGCCAGCAGCAACCAGGGTGGAACTGAAGCTTTCTTT CASSNQGGTEAFF
few TRBD2 TRBJ2-1 TRBV10-3 TGTGCCATCAGTGAGTCTTCCGGGACTAGCGCCCATGAGCAGTTCTTC CAISESSGTSAHEQFF
- TRBD2 TRBJ2-5 TRBV6-6 TGTGCCAGCAGTTCCCCGCGGGAGAGCGAGACCCAGTACTTC CASSSPRESETQYF